The rows below give T cell receptor beta chains drawn from one sample of a study of shared clonotypes between healthy human individuals. Sequencing used immunoSEQ multiplex PCR; TCRdb keeps in-frame clones, though not all of them. The sample includes 550,000 to 800,000 clones, roughly 87% of them seen just once. The sequencing input was memory CD8+ T cells from PBMCs. All receptors derive from a young man in good health. Some clones in this sample may be carry-over from other donors' samples. The CDR3 runs from the conserved cysteine through the conserved F or W. The D gene is left open where the match is weak. The listing skips clone size in some rows; elsewhere it reads once, few, many or a size class.

>-|-|TRBJ2-1|TRBV27
TGTGCCAGCAGTGCGAGACAGCTTAGCTCCTACAATGAGCAGTTCTTC
CASSARQLSSYNEQFF
>-|-|TRBJ2-7|TRBV4-1
TGCGCCAGCAGCCTCACTCGGACTGTTGCCGAGCAGTACTTC
CASSLTRTVAEQYF
>-|-|TRBJ2-7|TRBV7-9
TGTGCCAGCAGCCCGAGGACATACAAAGGGGAGTCCTACGAGCAGTACTTC
CASSPRTYKGESYEQYF
>-|-|TRBJ1-5|TRBV4-1
TGCGCCAGCAGCCATCCCTCACTAGGTGATCAGCCCCAGCATTTT
CASSHPSLGDQPQHF
>TRBD2|-|TRBJ2-1|TRBV5-4
TGTGCCATTGGTCAGCGGGACGCCTACAATGAGCAGTTCTTC
CAIGQRDAYNEQFF
>TRBD1|once|TRBJ2-7|TRBV6-6
TGTGCCAGCAGTTACTCCTCAGGGGGCATATACGAGCAGTACTTC
CASSYSSGGIYEQYF
>-|-|TRBJ2-1|TRBV6-6
TGTGCCAGCAGTGAGGTTAGCGGCCCCTACAATGAGCAGTTCTTC
CASSEVSGPYNEQFF
>TRBD1|-|TRBJ2-7|TRBV15
TGTGCCACCAGCAGGGCGACAGGGAGCTCCTACGAGCAGTACTTC
CATSRATGSSYEQYF
>TRBD2|-|TRBJ2-1|TRBV19
TGTGCCAGTGGGAAGGGACTACTCCAGGATGAGCAGTTCTTC
CASGKGLLQDEQFF
>-|once|TRBJ2-5|TRBV11-2
TGTGCCAGCAGCTTAGTGGCAGGGGGGAAAGAGACCCAGTACTTC
CASSLVAGGKETQYF
>TRBD1|-|TRBJ2-6|TRBV7-9
TGTGCCAGCAGCCCAAGGGACAGACGCTCTGGGGCCAACGTCCTGACTTTC
CASSPRDRRSGANVLTF
>TRBD2|-|TRBJ2-7|TRBV18
TGTGCCAGCTCGTCGCTAGCGGGAGGGGGGGCCTACGAGCAGTACTTC
CASSSLAGGGAYEQYF
>-|-|TRBJ2-3|TRBV30
TGTGCCTGGGGGGAAGCAGGCTTCACAGATACGCAGTATTTT
CAWGEAGFTDTQYF
>TRBD2|-|TRBJ2-4|TRBV5-1
TGCGCCAGCAGCTTGGCGGGTAGCGGGATTGACGAAAACATTCAGTACTTC
CASSLAGSGIDENIQYF
>TRBD1|-|TRBJ1-2|TRBV7-2
TGTGCCAGCAGCTTAGCAAAAGCCTGGGACAGTTCTAACTATGGCTACACCTTC
CASSLAKAWDSSNYGYTF
>-|once|TRBJ2-7|TRBV18
TGTGCCAGCTCACCACTTCAGACCGAAACCTACGAGCAGTACTTC
CASSPLQTETYEQYF
>-|-|TRBJ1-1|TRBV4-3
TGCGCCAGCAGCCAACAGGCAGACTTCTACTTGAACACTGAAGCTTTCTTT
CASSQQADFYLNTEAFF
>TRBD1|-|TRBJ2-3|TRBV5-1
TGCGCCAGCAGCTTGGGAACAGGGGGCCAGTATTTT
CASSLGTGGQYF
>-|-|TRBJ2-7|TRBV28
TGTGCCAGCTCTCTCAGGGGACAATACGAGCAGTACTTC
CASSLRGQYEQYF
>-|-|TRBJ2-7|TRBV11-2
TGTGCCAGCAGCTTTGGGTCTCCCTCACTGTACGAGCAGTACTTC
CASSFGSPSLYEQYF
>-|-|TRBJ2-7|TRBV27
TGTGCCAGCAGTTTATGGCCGGGGCCGAGGGGGTCCGAGCAGTACTTC
CASSLWPGPRGSEQYF
>-|-|TRBJ2-7|TRBV18
TGTGCCAGCTCAACGTCCTACGAGCAGTACTTC
CASSTSYEQYF
>-|-|TRBJ1-5|TRBV7-2
TGTGCCAGCAGTGAAGAAGGGGCTCAGCCCCAGCATTTT
CASSEEGAQPQHF
>-|-|TRBJ1-5|TRBV21-1
TGTGCCAGCAGCACCCGGACAGGGGGGGGAGAACAGCCCCAGCATTTT
CASSTRTGGGEQPQHF
>-|-|TRBJ2-7|TRBV15
TGTGCCACCAGCAGAGCTATCAAATACGAGCAGTACTTC
CATSRAIKYEQYF
>-|-|TRBJ2-7|TRBV27
TGTGCCAGCAGTTTGGGTCCGGGTCTCAGCTCCTACGAGCAGTACTTC
CASSLGPGLSSYEQYF
>-|-|TRBJ2-7|TRBV28
TGTGCCAGTAGGGACACCCCGACAGATTGGTACGAGCAGTACTTC
CASRDTPTDWYEQYF
>TRBD2|-|TRBJ2-5|TRBV28
TGTGCCAGCAGTCCTATTCCAGGCGTGAGCGGGAGGGCCTGGGAGACCCAGTACTTC
CASSPIPGVSGRAWETQYF
>-|-|TRBJ2-1|TRBV7-9
TGTGCCAGCAGCCCCCAGGCAGGGGGACTAGTTACACAGTTCTTC
CASSPQAGGLVTQFF
>-|-|TRBJ2-1|TRBV21-1
TGTGCCAGCAGCAAACCGTCGGTATCCTACAATGAGCAGTTCTTC
CASSKPSVSYNEQFF
>-|-|TRBJ2-1|TRBV6-5
TGTGCCAGCAACCCTAGGGGAGTTGGATACAATGAGCAGTTCTTC
CASNPRGVGYNEQFF
>-|-|TRBJ1-1|TRBV13
TGTGCCAGCAGCGCACCCGGGAGCACTGAAGCTTTCTTT
CASSAPGSTEAFF
>-|once|TRBJ2-7|TRBV28
TGTGCCAGCAGTTCCGGGGTGTTTATATACGAGCAGTACTTC
CASSSGVFIYEQYF
>-|-|TRBJ2-3|TRBV27
TGTGCCAGCAGCCCCCGGGAGTGGTCAGGGTCTAGCACAGATACGCAGTATTTT
CASSPREWSGSSTDTQYF
>TRBD2|once|TRBJ2-7|TRBV2
TGTGCCAGCAGACAGGCCCTCGGGAGGTCCTACGAGCAGTACTTC
CASRQALGRSYEQYF
>-|-|TRBJ2-2|TRBV12-5
TGTGCTAGTGGTTTGGACAGCACGAACACCGGGGAGCTGTTTTTT
CASGLDSTNTGELFF
>-|few|TRBJ1-1|TRBV4-1
TGCGCCAGCAGCCAAGATCGAGTATCTGAAGCTTTCTTT
CASSQDRVSEAFF
>-|-|TRBJ2-1|TRBV28
TGTGCCAGCAGCTCCAGGGCTCGGAGTTACAATGAGCAGTTCTTC
CASSSRARSYNEQFF
>-|-|TRBJ1-1|TRBV19
TGTGCCAGTAGTATGATGACCGGGGCCGAAGCTTTCTTT
CASSMMTGAEAFF
>-|-|TRBJ2-7|TRBV7-6
TGTGCCAGCAGCCGGGGAGCGGGTGCTTACGAGCAGTACTTC
CASSRGAGAYEQYF
>-|-|TRBJ1-1|TRBV6-5
TGTGCCAGCACCCATGACCTTGGACCTTACACTGAAGCTTTCTTT
CASTHDLGPYTEAFF
>-|once|TRBJ2-1|TRBV5-8
TGTGCCAGCAGCTTGGTGCGCAATGAGCAGTTCTTC
CASSLVRNEQFF
>-|-|TRBJ2-7|TRBV27
TGTGCCAGCAGTTCGTGGGACGGGTTCTACGAGCAGTACTTC
CASSSWDGFYEQYF
>-|-|TRBJ1-1|TRBV27
TGTGCCAGCAGTCCACCCGGGACATTATCCACTGAAGCTTTCTTT
CASSPPGTLSTEAFF
>TRBD2|once|TRBJ2-1|TRBV6-1
TGTGCCAGCAGTGAAATGACATTTCTAGCGGGGTCTTACAATGAGCAGTTCTTC
CASSEMTFLAGSYNEQFF
>-|many|TRBJ2-7|TRBV10-2
TGCGCCAGCAGCCGGAGTGACGAGCAGTACTTC
CASSRSDEQYF
>-|once|TRBJ2-5|TRBV7-9
TGTGCCAGCAGCTTCGGAGGGGGACCGACCGAGACCCAGTACTTC
CASSFGGGPTETQYF
>TRBD1|-|TRBJ2-7|TRBV11-2
TGTGCCAGCAGCTTCGCCGGGACAGGGGGCCACGAGCAGTACTTC
CASSFAGTGGHEQYF
>-|-|TRBJ1-4|TRBV19
TGTGCCTCGAGCTCAAGACGGTCTAATGAAAAACTGTTTTTT
CASSSRRSNEKLFF
>-|-|TRBJ1-2|TRBV25-1
TGTGCCAGCAGTGAACGAGGGGTCGGATATGGCTACACCTTC
CASSERGVGYGYTF
>-|-|TRBJ2-7|TRBV27
TGTGCCAGCAGTTCAGGGGATGGGCACGAGCAGTACTTC
CASSSGDGHEQYF
>TRBD1|-|TRBJ1-2|TRBV19
TGTGCCAGTAGTATTCAGGGGGCTTTTTATGGCTACACCTTC
CASSIQGAFYGYTF
>-|-|TRBJ2-1|TRBV7-6
TGTGCCAGCAGATCTCGGGGCAGCTACAATGAGCAGTTCTTC
CASRSRGSYNEQFF
>-|-|TRBJ2-3|TRBV13
TGTGCCAGCAGCTTAGGGCGGGTGGATACGCAGTATTTT
CASSLGRVDTQYF